This TCR beta chain was recorded in a study of T-cell reconstitution after alpha-beta-depleted transplantation in children. During its preparation, the TCRbeta library received unique molecular identifiers. TCRdb re-called the PCR reads through MiXCR, storing one row per CDR3 protein. The data contain fewer than 750,000 distinct CDR3 sequences, over 25% of them seen just once; the ten biggest clones take up 30% to 40%. Trimming stripped 3 bases from V and 5 bases from J, with 5 bases between. This CDR3 has 12 amino acids. As regards this clonotype: No antigen is known for it.

Whole-study results and caveats: Newly produced T cells mostly provided counts and TCRbeta diversity after one year, as hyperexpanded clones declined.

The sequence was obtained from a boy under two years old with Wiskott-Aldrich syndrome, due to receive a stem cell transplant. This chain uses TRBV12-3 or TRBV12-4 with TRBJ2-1, with unresolved D. The material was PBMCs, obtained before TCRalphabeta/CD19-depleted stem cell transplant. The CDR3: CASSFPDNEQFF. The CDR3 nucleotides read TGTGCCAGCAGTTTCCCCGACAATGAGCAGTTCTTC.